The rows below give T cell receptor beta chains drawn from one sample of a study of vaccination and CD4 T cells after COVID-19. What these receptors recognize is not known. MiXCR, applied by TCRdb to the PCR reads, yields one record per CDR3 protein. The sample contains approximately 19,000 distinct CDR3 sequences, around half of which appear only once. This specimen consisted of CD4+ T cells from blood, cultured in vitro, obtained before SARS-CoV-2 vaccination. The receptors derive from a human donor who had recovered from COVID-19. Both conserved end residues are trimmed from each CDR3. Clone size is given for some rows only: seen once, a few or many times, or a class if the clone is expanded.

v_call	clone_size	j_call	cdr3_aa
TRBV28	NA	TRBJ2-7	ASRHSTSGRHREQY
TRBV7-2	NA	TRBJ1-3	ASSLTRGNTIY
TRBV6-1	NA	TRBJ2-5	ASSRVGETQY
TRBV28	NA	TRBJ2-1	ARGDNEQF
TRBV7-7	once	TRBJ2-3	ASSAGLAGTDTQY
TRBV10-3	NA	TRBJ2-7	AISVDRTRGEQY
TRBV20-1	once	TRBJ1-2	SARGLGVSGGYT
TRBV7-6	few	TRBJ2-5	ASSLARGSGREETQY
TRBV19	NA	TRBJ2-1	ASSPPGNNEQF
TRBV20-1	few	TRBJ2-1	SALPRQREYNEQF
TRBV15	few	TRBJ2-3	ATSRSSSGRGTDTQY
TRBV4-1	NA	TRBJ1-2	ASSQELGYGNYGYT
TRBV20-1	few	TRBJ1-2	SGDTGQGDYGYT
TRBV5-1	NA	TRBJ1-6	ASSLVDSQSYNSPLH
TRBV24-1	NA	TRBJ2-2	ATSDPDLAGGNTGELF
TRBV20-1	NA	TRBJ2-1	SASRWLDSYNEQF
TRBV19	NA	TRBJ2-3	ATGSTGRTFTDTQY
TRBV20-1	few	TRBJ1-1	SARDSGGRGTEAF
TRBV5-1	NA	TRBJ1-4	ASSLDPGTEGKLF
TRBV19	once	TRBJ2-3	ASSGGLAGTPSTDTQY
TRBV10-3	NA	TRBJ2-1	AIAGGRPRMDEQF
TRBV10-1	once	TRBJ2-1	ASSRARDEQF
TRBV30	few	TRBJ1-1	AWFAGIGAEAF
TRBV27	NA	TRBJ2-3	ASSPQLAGALTDTQY
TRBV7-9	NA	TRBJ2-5	ASSQRGYETQY
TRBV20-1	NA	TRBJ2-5	SARPKDSQETQY
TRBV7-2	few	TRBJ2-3	ASSLGTGHTDTQY
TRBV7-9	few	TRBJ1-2	ASSFSGYGYT
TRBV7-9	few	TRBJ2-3	ASTWGRGRDTQY
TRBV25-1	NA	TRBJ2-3	ASSDPTSGGTDTQY